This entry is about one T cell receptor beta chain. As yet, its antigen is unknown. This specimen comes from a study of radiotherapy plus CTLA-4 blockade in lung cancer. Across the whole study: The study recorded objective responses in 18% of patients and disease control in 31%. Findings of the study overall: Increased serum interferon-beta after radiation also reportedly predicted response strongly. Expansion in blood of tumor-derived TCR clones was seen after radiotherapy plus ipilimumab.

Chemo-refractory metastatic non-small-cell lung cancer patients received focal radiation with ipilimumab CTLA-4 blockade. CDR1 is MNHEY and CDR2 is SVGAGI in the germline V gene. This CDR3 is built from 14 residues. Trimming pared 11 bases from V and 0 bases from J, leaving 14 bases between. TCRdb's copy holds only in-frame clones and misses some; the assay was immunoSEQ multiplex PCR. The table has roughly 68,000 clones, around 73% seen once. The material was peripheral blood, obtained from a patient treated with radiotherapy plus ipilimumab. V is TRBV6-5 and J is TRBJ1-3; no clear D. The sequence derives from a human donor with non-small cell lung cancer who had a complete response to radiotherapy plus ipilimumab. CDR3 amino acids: CAAGLGHSGNTIYF. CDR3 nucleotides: TGTGCCGCAGGCTTAGGCCACTCTGGAAACACCATATATTTT.